The clone carrying this T cell receptor beta chain was seen a single time. The sample originates from a study of blood T cell repertoires in COVID-19. Study details: Both acute and convalescent COVID-19 samples were obtained from the United States, Italy and Spain. In each case, the material was cDNA or gDNA derived from T cells, B-cell-depleted T cells, or PBMCs.

The method was immunoSEQ multiplex PCR; TCRdb's version includes in-frame clones alone and lacks a portion of them. The sample holds roughly 260,000 clones, about 90% seen once. Trimming shortened V by 0 bases and J by 4 bases, and 4 bases separated the two germline ends. The CDR3 sequence is 12 residues long. Germline V gene data show CDR1 as SGDLS and CDR2 as YYNGEE. Seattle researchers signed up patients amid active infection and tracked them longitudinally. The sequenced material came from peripheral blood. This sequence was found in a woman under 40 with COVID-19, enrolled during active disease. The genes are TRBV9 and TRBJ1-2; D is undetermined. CDR3 bases: TGTGCCAGCAGCGTAGACAGCTATGGCTACACCTTC. Protein product: CASSVDSYGYTF.